One sample yielded the 31 T cell receptor beta chains listed below, sequenced in a study of blood T cell repertoires in COVID-19. This table comes from immunoSEQ multiplex PCR, and its TCRdb copy is limited to in-frame clones, with some not included. The repertoire has fewer than 15,000 clones, roughly 90% of them found once; the top ten carry about 53%. The specimen sequenced was peripheral blood. The receptors were sampled from an elderly man with acute or convalescent COVID-19.

The J gene is TRBJ2-2, the V gene TRBV24-1; D is perhaps TRBD1 (6 bases). CDR1 and CDR2 (germline): KGHDR, SFDVKD. This CDR3 region has 14 residues. The V end was cut by 7 bases, the J end by 4 bases, with 12 bases between. The DNA for the CDR3 is TGTGCCACCAGGAGAGAAGGGGGCACCGGGGAGCTGTTTTTT. Amino acids: CATRREGGTGELFF.

The rearrangement uses TRBV7-3 and TRBJ2-5; possibly TRBD1 for D (6 bases). CDR1 and CDR2 from the germline V gene are SGHTA and FQGTGA. This CDR3 contains 15 residues. Trimming cost V 2 bases and J 3 bases, with 13 bases left between them. This CDR3 is CASSLGPGAKETQYF. The CDR3, as DNA: TGTGCCAGCAGCTTAGGGCCAGGGGCGAAAGAGACCCAGTACTTC.

The rearrangement joins TRBV18 to TRBJ2-7, with 10 nucleotides matching TRBD1. Per the germline V gene, CDR1 is KGHSH and CDR2 is LQKENI. The CDR3 contains 15 residues. V lost 4 bases and J lost 4; bases outside the gene matches: 7. CDR3 nucleotide sequence: TGTGCCAGCTCACAGCCGGGACAGGGGATTTACGAGCAGTACTTC. It specifies CASSQPGQGIYEQYF.

The chain recombines TRBV6-5 with TRBJ2-1; D possibly corresponds to TRBD2 (6 bases). Germline V gene lookup returns CDR1 MNHEY and CDR2 SVGAGI. Trimming stripped 2 bases from V and 13 bases from J, with 12 bases between. The CDR3 runs to 12 residues. The CDR3 coding sequence is TGTGCCAGCAGTTACGGGAGGTCGAAACAGTTCTTC. This encodes CASSYGRSKQFF.

The chain carries TRBV29-1 and TRBJ2-1; D gene ambiguous. Germline-derived CDR1 and CDR2 are SQVTM and ANQGSEA. Trimming took off 3 bases at V and 4 bases at J, with 4 bases between the two ends. The length of the CDR3 is 11 residues. The CDR3: CSVDSYNEQFF. The DNA for the CDR3 is TGCAGCGTTGATAGTTACAATGAGCAGTTCTTC.

This clone was counted once. The chain carries TRBV19 and TRBJ2-3; D is undetermined. CDR3 size: 13 residues. V was cut by 3 bases and J by 4 bases, with 8 bases left in between. Germline loops: CDR1 LNHDA, CDR2 SQIVND (reference sequence). CDR3 region: CASSITVSDTQYF. CDR3 nucleotide sequence: TGTGCCAGTAGTATCACAGTATCAGATACGCAGTATTTT.

The genes are TRBV6-5 and TRBJ2-2; TRBD1 matches 8 bases. Germline V gene sequence: CDR1 MNHEY, CDR2 SVGAGI. The CDR3 is 15 amino acids. V trimming: 6 bases; J trimming: 5 bases; junction bases outside the gene matches: 8. The CDR3 nucleotides are TGTGCCAGCAGCGTCCAGGGGGCGGGAACCGGGGAGCTGTTTTTT. Translating gives CASSVQGAGTGELFF.

V gene TRBV6-5 combines with J gene TRBJ1-1; D not resolved. The germline gives CDR1 MNHEY, CDR2 SVGAGI. Trimming left V 6 bases short and J 4 bases short, with 15 bases between. The CDR3 is 14 residues long. The CDR3, as DNA: TGTGCCAGCAGCGTCACGGGAATTGGCACTGAAGCTTTCTTT. This codes for CASSVTGIGTEAFF.

The chain couples TRBV6-5 to TRBJ1-2, with TRBD1 matching over 7 bases. V gave up 8 bases and J gave up 3 bases; unmatched junction bases: 12. Looked up from germline, CDR1 is MNHEY and CDR2 is SVGAGI. This CDR3 is 15 amino acids long. The DNA for the CDR3 is TGTGCCAGCGGAAAGAAAAGAGGGGGCGACTATGGCTACACCTTC. It is translated as CASGKKRGGDYGYTF.

The V gene is TRBV29-1, the J gene TRBJ1-2; 7 nucleotides line up with TRBD1. The CDR3 consists of 13 residues. Germline CDR1 SQVTM, CDR2 ANQGSEA. Trimming removed 7 bases from V and 3 bases from J; junction bases left unmatched: 8. DNA for the CDR3: TGCAGCGCCTCACCAACAGGGGACTATGGCTACACCTTC. This sequence encodes CSASPTGDYGYTF. Combining the CDR3 with reference TRBV29-1 and TRBJ1-2 gives the whole variable domain SAVISQKPSRDICQRGTSLTIQCQVDSQVTMMFWYRQQPGQSLTLIATANQGSEATYESGFVIDKFPISRPNLTFSTLTVSNMSPEDSSIYLCSASPTGDYGYTFGSGTRLTVV.

This sequence joins TRBV4-1 and TRBJ2-7; 10 positions agree with TRBD2. The CDR3 extends over 19 amino acids. Germline CDR1 MGHRA, CDR2 YSYEKL. Germline trimming cut 0 bases from V and 4 bases from J; bases unmatched to any gene: 15. DNA of the CDR3: TGCGCCAGCAGCCAAGAGCCTCCCGGGGTAGCGGGAGGTCGGTACGAGCAGTACTTC. Amino acid sequence: CASSQEPPGVAGGRYEQYF.

This clone was seen only a few times. The chain employs TRBV7-3 and TRBJ1-1; D ambiguous. Germline CDR1 and CDR2: SGHTA and FQGTGA. The CDR3 runs 13 residues. V lost 1 base and J 1 base, leaving 4 bases between the germline ends. The CDR3 DNA reads TGTGCCAGCAGCTTAATCCAGAACACTGAAGCTTTCTTT. Encoded protein: CASSLIQNTEAFF. The variable domain in full, completed from reference TRBV7-3 and TRBJ1-1, reads GAGVSQTPSNKVTEKGKYVELRCDPISGHTALYWYRQSLGQGPEFLIYFQGTGAADDSGLPNDRFFAVRPEGSVSTLKIQRTERGDSAVYLCASSLIQNTEAFFGQGTRLTVV.

The chain uses TRBV5-4 and TRBJ1-2; 10 bases fit TRBD1. The CDR3 is 14 amino acids. With V trimmed by 2 bases and J by 3 bases, 1 base remained unmatched. The germline CDR1 and CDR2 sequences are SGHNT and YYREEE (reference sequence). The CDR3 loop reads CASSFGQGDYGYTF. CDR3 in DNA: TGTGCCAGCAGCTTTGGACAGGGGGACTATGGCTACACCTTC.

This clone has just a few counts. The chain combines TRBV19 with TRBJ1-5, with D hard to call. V lost 1 base, J lost 6 bases, and 4 bases lay in between. The CDR3 totals 12 residues. Germline CDR1 is LNHDA and CDR2 is SQIVND (reference sequence). CDR3 nucleotide sequence: TGTGCCAGTAGTATAGCTGTTCAGCCCCAGCATTTT. Protein: CASSIAVQPQHF.

The rearrangement links TRBV6-1 to TRBJ1-5; 7 nucleotides line up with TRBD1. Germline assignment: CDR1 MNHNS and CDR2 SASEGT. The CDR3 is made up of 15 amino acids. Trimming took 2 bases from V and 1 from J; bases not matched to a gene: 2. This CDR3 reads CASSERGQSNQPQHF. The DNA for the CDR3 is TGTGCCAGCAGTGAAAGGGGGCAGAGCAATCAGCCCCAGCATTTT.

The chain has TRBV14 and TRBJ2-1; 15 nucleotides agree with TRBD2. The CDR3 covers 14 residues. Germline loops: CDR1 SGHDN, CDR2 FVKESK. V shed 4 bases and J 9 bases; nucleotides not matched to a gene: 1. The DNA for the CDR3 is TGTGCCAGCAGCCCGGGACTAGCGGGGGGTGAGCAGTTCTTC. Residues: CASSPGLAGGEQFF.

The chain recombines TRBV7-3 with TRBJ2-1; TRBD1 matches 9 bases. The germline V gene encodes CDR1 SGHTA and CDR2 FQGTGA. CDR3 length: 16 amino acids. Trimming cost V 6 bases and J 3 bases; bases outside gene matches: 9. CDR3 DNA: TGTGCCAGCAGTCTTCTTCCGGGACAGGGCTACAATGAGCAGTTCTTC. Translating it yields CASSLLPGQGYNEQFF.

V is TRBV27 and J is TRBJ1-1; perhaps TRBD1 as D (5 bases). The CDR3 contains 16 residues. Germline V gives CDR1 MNHEY, CDR2 SMNVEV (reference sequence). With 0 bases removed from V and 4 bases from J, the gap between germline ends came to 15 bases. The CDR3 DNA reads as TGTGCCAGCAGTTTATCGCCCGGAGGGGTGACCACTGAAGCTTTCTTT. Translating it yields CASSLSPGGVTTEAFF.

The chain uses TRBV11-2 and TRBJ1-2, with a tentative D call TRBD1 (6 bases). This CDR3 region has 14 residues. V shed 5 bases and J shed 10 bases, with 20 bases lying between them. Germline values: CDR1 SGHAT, CDR2 FQNNGV. The CDR3 nucleotides read TGTGCCAGCAGCCCTATTACAGGGCTCGCCGCCTACACCTTC. Its protein is CASSPITGLAAYTF.

This clone appeared once. The genes are TRBV7-9 and TRBJ2-1, with D maybe TRBD1 (5 bases). The CDR3 covers 15 residues. In germline, CDR1 is SEHNR, CDR2 FQNEAQ (reference sequence). Trimming cost V 1 base and J 5 bases, with 12 bases left between them. This chain's CDR3 is CASSLDRQINNEQFF. CDR3 bases: TGTGCCAGCAGCTTAGATAGACAGATAAACAATGAGCAGTTCTTC.

On this clone: The identical CDR3 is also encoded by other nucleotide sequences in the sample. This chain connects TRBV27 to TRBJ1-5; no firm D call. Trimming cost V 1 base and J 1 base, with 14 bases left between them. This CDR3 spans 17 amino acids. Germline CDR1 and CDR2: MNHEY and SMNVEV (reference sequence). Here the CDR3 reads CASSLYPPGGSNQPQHF. The CDR3 bases are TGTGCCAGCAGTTTATACCCCCCAGGTGGCAGCAATCAGCCCCAGCATTTT.

The table lists this clone with a count of one. The chain has TRBV27 and TRBJ2-7; weak D call: TRBD1 (6 bases). V lost 3 bases and J 2 bases, leaving 11 bases between the germline ends. The CDR3 runs to 14 residues. Germline values: CDR1 MNHEY, CDR2 SMNVEV (reference sequence). The CDR3 DNA follows: TGTGCCAGCAGTTTCAGGGGAGACCCCTACGAGCAGTACTTC. Its protein product is CASSFRGDPYEQYF.

The chain carries TRBV5-1 and TRBJ2-7, with 8 bases aligning to TRBD1. Trimming cost V 4 bases and J 3 bases; bases outside gene matches: 6. Germline V gene data show CDR1 as SGHRS and CDR2 as YFSETQ. There are 14 residues in the CDR3. This CDR3 is CASSNGQGFYEQYF. CDR3 nucleotide sequence: TGCGCCAGCAGCAACGGACAGGGTTTCTACGAGCAGTACTTC.

This clone was seen a few times. This chain uses TRBV6-4 with TRBJ2-1; D unclear. In germline, CDR1 is MRHNA, CDR2 SNTAGT. This CDR3 is built from 14 residues. V dropped 0 bases and J dropped 9 bases, with 12 bases sitting between them. For the CDR3, the DNA is TGTGCCAGCAGTGACTCAAGTGAGGTAACTGAGCAGTTCTTC. It codes for CASSDSSEVTEQFF.

This chain joins TRBV11-3 and TRBJ2-7; TRBD1 matches 7 bases. This CDR3 has 13 residues. Germline CDR1 SGHNT, CDR2 YENEEA. V trimming: 5 bases; J trimming: 3 bases; junction bases outside the gene matches: 4. The CDR3: CASSPRQGYEQYF. CDR3 in DNA: TGTGCCAGCAGCCCGAGACAGGGCTACGAGCAGTACTTC.

The gene calls are TRBV18 and TRBJ1-2, with 8 bases lining up with TRBD1. V lost 2 bases to trimming and J lost 8 bases; unmatched junction nucleotides: 10. The CDR3 has 15 residues. The germline CDR1 and CDR2 sequences are KGHSH and LQKENI. The CDR3 DNA is TGTGCCAGCTCACCAGGACAGGGTGAGATGGGCGGCTACACCTTC. Translating it yields CASSPGQGEMGGYTF.

The V gene is TRBV5-1, the J gene TRBJ1-3; possibly TRBD1 for D (6 bases). The germline V gene encodes CDR1 SGHRS and CDR2 YFSETQ. The CDR3 covers 16 residues. V was trimmed by 4 bases and J by 3 bases, leaving 17 bases between them. CDR3 DNA sequence: TGCGCCAGCAGCCCCGCGGGGGGGGCATTTGGAAACACCATATATTTT. Translated, it gives CASSPAGGAFGNTIYF.

The rearrangement uses TRBV11-2 and TRBJ1-2, with 7 bases aligning to TRBD1. The CDR3 sequence is 15 residues long. Germline V gives CDR1 SGHAT, CDR2 FQNNGV. J was trimmed by 9 bases and V by 4 bases; bases with no gene match: 14. In DNA form, the CDR3 reads TGTGCCAGCAGCTCTGACAGGGCTCTGGGGGAGCGCTACACCTTC. Amino acid sequence: CASSSDRALGERYTF.

This chain joins TRBV15 and TRBJ1-2, with 8 bases that match TRBD1. The V and J ends lost 3 bases and 7 bases, in that order; junction bases with no gene match: 13. Germline-derived CDR1 and CDR2 are LNHNV and YYDKDF (reference sequence). CDR3 length equals 16 residues. CDR3 residues: CATSRAFRTGSFGYTF. CDR3 nucleotide sequence: TGTGCCACCAGCAGGGCCTTTAGGACAGGGTCGTTTGGCTACACCTTC.

The rearrangement uses TRBV19 and TRBJ1-6; D not resolved. The CDR3 runs to 15 residues. V gave up 5 bases and J gave up 9 bases, with 17 bases separating them. The germline V gene encodes CDR1 LNHDA and CDR2 SQIVND (reference sequence). CDR3: CASSSPEGRGSPLHF. Here the CDR3 DNA reads TGTGCCAGTAGTTCCCCGGAGGGCCGTGGTTCACCCCTCCACTTT.

J is TRBJ2-7 and V is TRBV6-5; 9 bases fit TRBD2. The germline V gene has CDR1 MNHEY and CDR2 SVGAGI. The V gene end was trimmed by 6 bases and the J gene end by 4 bases; junction bases not matched to a gene: 10. The CDR3 length is 15 residues. Here the CDR3 DNA reads TGTGCCAGCAGCCACAGGGGCGGGGGGGTGTACGAGCAGTACTTC. Its translation: CASSHRGGGVYEQYF.